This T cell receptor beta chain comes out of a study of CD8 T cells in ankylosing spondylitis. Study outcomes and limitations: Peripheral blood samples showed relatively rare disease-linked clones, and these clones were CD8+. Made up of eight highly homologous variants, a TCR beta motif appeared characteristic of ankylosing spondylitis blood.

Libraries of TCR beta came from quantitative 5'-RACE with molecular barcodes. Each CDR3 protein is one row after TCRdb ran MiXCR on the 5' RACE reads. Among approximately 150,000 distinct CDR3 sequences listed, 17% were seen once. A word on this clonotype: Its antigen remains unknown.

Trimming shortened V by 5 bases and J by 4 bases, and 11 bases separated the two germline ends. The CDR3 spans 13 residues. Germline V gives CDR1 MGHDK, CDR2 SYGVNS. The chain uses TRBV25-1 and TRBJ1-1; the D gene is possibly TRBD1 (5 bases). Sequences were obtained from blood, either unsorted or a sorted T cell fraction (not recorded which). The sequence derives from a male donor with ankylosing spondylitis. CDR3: CASSLGTATEAFF. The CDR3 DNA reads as TGTGCCAGCAGTCTCGGGACGGCCACTGAAGCTTTCTTT.